This T cell receptor (beta chain) was captured by sequencing in a study of blood T cells in healthy people across ages (dated by TCRdb to 2013 to 2016). In terms of the full investigation: In model experiments, roughly one uniquely barcoded TCR beta cDNA molecule per two T cells was captured by template switching. Age-related changes in TCR beta repertoire diversity were measured in the study by deep sequencing normalized with unique cDNA molecular identifiers. The donors were split into four age groups: young (average 16 years), middle-aged (around 40), aged (approximately 60) and long-lived (about 74). Donors of different ages were randomly distributed across sequencing lanes to avoid experimental bias. Two additional independent replicas of 1 million unique cDNA reads from the same blood draw were analyzed for two donors (one aged 18 to 30 and one aged 80 or older).

Receptor libraries were prepared by 5' RACE. Sequencing was performed on an Illumina HiSeq 2500. A second PCR of roughly 7 to 11 cycles was performed with a sample-barcoded 5' primer and a J-beta primer mix. A unique molecular identifier was introduced onto each TCR beta cDNA molecule by a template-switch 5' adaptor carrying 12 random nucleotides. Each sample yielded at least 2.5 million CDR3-containing paired-end reads. First-strand cDNA synthesis was performed from all RNA using the Mint cDNA synthesis kit, with priming by a TRBC-specific oligonucleotide. Following uracil-DNA glycosylase treatment, all cDNA underwent a first 18-cycle PCR with the universal primers M1SS and BC2_uni_R. The original methods were these. For normalization, 1 million high-quality reads, each with a distinct molecular identifier, were randomly selected from each sample. Instead of being binned into consensus sequences, reads that shared molecular identifiers were thrown out. MiTCR, run with a Q25 quality threshold and the strictest error-elimination algorithm, handled CDR3 identification, clonotype clustering and error correction. A nonparametric unseen species model using Euler transformation provided a lower-bound estimate of total TCR beta diversity. TCRdb redid the processing of the public reads, applying fastp at Q25 and MiXCR, and retained in-frame beta chains. Entries are consolidated by CDR3 protein sequence, retaining the most common genes and DNA. These V and J calls rely on TCRdb rather than the paper's analysis. Counted in this sample were around 800,000 distinct CDR3 sequences; less than 80% of them appeared once. Of the sample, 28% falls within the top ten clones.

Results the study describes overall, beyond this receptor: Observed TCR beta diversity per million T cells fell roughly linearly with age, and a significant reduction was already apparent by age about 36. Estimates of total diversity based on one million sequenced T cells were regarded as lower bounds and as underestimates. A strong correlation was found between observed TCR beta diversity and the percentage of naive T cells measured by flow cytometry. Compared with the aged group, the long-lived group had more naive CD4+ T cells, fewer expanded clones and increased TCR diversity, a pattern suggesting age selection. The CMV infection status of donors was not known, potentially confounding age-related changes in expanded clonotypes. Conclusive comparison of naive and antigen-experienced compartments was prevented by the profiling of bulk unsorted PBMCs.

The donors were some 36 Caucasian individuals from Russia, aged roughly 6 to 100 years, who were systemically healthy. Each donor gave about 10 milliliters of peripheral blood, drawn into EDTA-treated Vacutainer tubes. Ficoll-Paque density-gradient centrifugation was used to isolate PBMCs, with at least 6.5 million per sample. Total RNA was extracted from PBMCs with Trizol reagent, with at least 5.5 micrograms obtained per sample. For every donor, flow cytometry on a PBMC aliquot measured the percentage of naive CD45RAhigh/CD27high T cells. About this clonotype: Its antigen has not been determined. No much larger clone is present one base from it, and per-base qualities are unavailable.

The TCR sequence derives from a man aged 30-40 years in good health. The specimen sequenced was blood.

The DNA is TGTGCCAGCAGCCCCGGCGAGCGGGGGAACAATGAGCAGTTCTTC. This codes for CASSPGERGNNEQFF. The sequence is built from TRBV9 and TRBJ2-1; 8 central bases correspond to TRBD2. After removal of 4 bases from V and 5 bases from J, the junction retains 8 bases not matched to a gene. The CDR3 numbers 15 residues from cysteine through phenylalanine. Only the CDR3 portion is preserved as DNA: 45 bases, with reading frame beginning at the first base. The germline V gene yields SGDLS for CDR1 and YYNGEE for CDR2.